This TCR beta chain was recorded in a study of blood T cell repertoires in COVID-19. Study information: Material from acute and convalescent COVID-19 was sourced from the United States, Italy and Spain. From T cells, B-cell-depleted T cells, or PBMCs came the material, which was cDNA or gDNA.

The CDR3 has 15 residues. V shed 5 bases and J 7 bases; nucleotides not matched to a gene: 8. CDR1 LNHDA and CDR2 SQIVND come from the germline V gene (reference sequence). In the original workflow: The assay estimated nucleated cells by amplifying reference gene primers. Some clones are missing from TCRdb's copy, which holds only in-frame ones; the method was immunoSEQ multiplex PCR. V, J and clone size are those of that table, while D and trimming were read from the DNA. Here the sample spans over 300,000 clones, 89% being singletons. The V call is TRBV19, the J call TRBJ2-1; 10 bases align to TRBD1. The receptor comes from a man younger than 35 who had recovered from COVID-19. Sequenced: peripheral blood. The CDR3 DNA reads as TGTGCCAGTAGTCCGGGGGACAGGGGTAGGAATGAGCAGTTCTTC. Protein: CASSPGDRGRNEQFF.